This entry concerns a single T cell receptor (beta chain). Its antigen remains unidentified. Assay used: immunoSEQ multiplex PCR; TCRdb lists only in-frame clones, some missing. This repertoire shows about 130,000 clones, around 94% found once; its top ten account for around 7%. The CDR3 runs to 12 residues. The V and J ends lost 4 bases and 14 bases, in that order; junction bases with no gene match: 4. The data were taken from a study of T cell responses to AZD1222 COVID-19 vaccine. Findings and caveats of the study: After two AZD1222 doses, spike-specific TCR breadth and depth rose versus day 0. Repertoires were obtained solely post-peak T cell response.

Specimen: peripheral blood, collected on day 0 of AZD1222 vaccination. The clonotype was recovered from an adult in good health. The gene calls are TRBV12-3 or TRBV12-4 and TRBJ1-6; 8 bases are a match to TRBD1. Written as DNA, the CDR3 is TGTGCCAGCAGTTATCAGGGGGCAGCCCTCCACTTT. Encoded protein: CASSYQGAALHF.